Listed here are 22 T cell receptor beta chains from one sample, sequenced in a study of memory CD4+ T cells and cytomegalovirus serostatus. Single viable CD3+CD4+CD8-CD45RO+ cells were sorted as the memory CD4+ T cells. The table came from immunoSEQ multiplex PCR; TCRdb's copy has only in-frame clones and leaves some out. The table has approximately 40,000 clones, around 78% seen once. Material: memory CD4+ T cells from blood. These receptors were taken from an adult in good health and CMV-seronegative.

V is TRBV5-1 and J is TRBJ2-1, with TRBD2 identical over 12 bases. The CDR3 runs 15 residues. Germline CDR1 SGHRS, CDR2 YFSETQ. The trim removed 5 bases at V and 7 bases at J, leaving 7 bases unmatched. The CDR3 loop reads CASRKLAGGSNEQFF. The CDR3 bases are TGCGCCAGCAGAAAACTAGCGGGGGGCTCGAATGAGCAGTTCTTC.

The chain couples TRBV5-6 to TRBJ2-7, with D unresolved. Germline CDR1 reads SGHDT; CDR2 reads YYEEEE. The CDR3 length is 15 residues. Trimming left V 5 bases short and J 3 bases short, with 18 bases between. DNA of the CDR3: TGTGCCAGCAGTCCCTTAGGGTTATGGGACTACGAGCAGTACTTC. This gives the protein CASSPLGLWDYEQYF.

This clone turned up a few times. The chain joins TRBV5-1 to TRBJ2-3; the D call may be TRBD1 or TRBD2 (6 bases each). The ends were cut back, 3 bases at V and 8 bases at J, with 19 bases in the middle. Germline V gene lookup returns CDR1 SGHRS and CDR2 YFSETQ. There are 15 residues in the CDR3. The CDR3 DNA is TGCGCCAGCAGCTCGATGCCGGCGGAGGGGGGTACGCAGTATTTT. It specifies CASSSMPAEGGTQYF. Combining the CDR3 with reference TRBV5-1 and TRBJ2-3 gives the whole variable domain KAGVTQTPRYLIKTRGQQVTLSCSPISGHRSVSWYQQTPGQGLQFLFEYFSETQRNKGNFPGRFSGRQFSNSRSEMNVSTLELGDSALYLCASSSMPAEGGTQYFGPGTRLTVL.

The gene calls are TRBV6-5 and TRBJ2-7; 7 nucleotides align to TRBD1. This CDR3 contains 14 residues. The V gene's germline CDR1 is MNHEY and CDR2 SVGAGI. Trimming cost V 7 bases and J 6 bases; bases outside gene matches: 12. CDR3 bases: TGTGCCAGCAACGCATTAAAAGGGGGCTCCGAGCAGTACTTC. It is translated as CASNALKGGSEQYF.

The chain couples TRBV5-4 to TRBJ2-5, with TRBD2 matching over 13 bases. Germline V gives CDR1 SGHNT, CDR2 YYREEE (reference sequence). The ends lost 6 bases at V and 5 bases at J; junction bases unmatched: 16. The CDR3 sequence is 18 residues long. The CDR3 loop reads CASTPTSGGARGWETQYF. The CDR3 DNA reads TGTGCCAGCACCCCTACTAGCGGGGGGGCCAGGGGTTGGGAGACCCAGTACTTC.

A few counts support this clone. The V call is TRBV4-1, the J call TRBJ1-2; 9 bases fit TRBD1. The CDR3 has 18 amino acids. The ends lost 0 bases at V and 6 bases at J; junction bases unmatched: 14. In germline, CDR1 is MGHRA, CDR2 YSYEKL. The CDR3 here is CASSQEAGQGLPGDGYTF. CDR3 nucleotides: TGCGCCAGCAGCCAAGAAGCGGGACAGGGCCTCCCGGGCGATGGCTACACCTTC.

This clone was recorded only once. The V and J genes are TRBV7-2 and TRBJ2-3, with unresolved D. Trimming shortened V by 2 bases and J by 2 bases, and 5 bases separated the two germline ends. CDR3 size: 13 residues. Germline V gene lookup returns CDR1 SGHTA and CDR2 FQGNSA. The chain's CDR3 is CASSLLYTDTQYF. As DNA, the CDR3 is TGTGCCAGCAGCTTATTATACACAGATACGCAGTATTTT. Filled out from reference TRBV7-2 and TRBJ2-3, the complete variable domain reads GAGVSQSPSNKVTEKGKDVELRCDPISGHTALYWYRQSLGQGLEFLIYFQGNSAPDKSGLPSDRFSAERTGGSVSTLTIQRTQQEDSAVYLCASSLLYTDTQYFGPGTRLTVL.

The count of this clone is one. The chain joins TRBV4-2 to TRBJ2-7; 7 nucleotides match TRBD1. The germline CDR1 and CDR2 sequences are LGHNA and YNFKEQ. The J segment lost 2 bases and the V segment lost 5 bases, leaving 9 bases of the junction unmatched. CDR3 length equals 15 residues. The CDR3 nucleotides read TGTGCCAGCAGCTTCCGACAGGGTTTGCCCTACGAGCAGTACTTC. This translates into CASSFRQGLPYEQYF.

In DNA, the CDR3 is TGTGCCAGCAGCGACAGGGGCCAGGGTACCCAGTACTTC. This sequence encodes CASSDRGQGTQYF. The rearrangement joins TRBV6-5 to TRBJ2-5; TRBD1 agrees at 8 bases. J was trimmed by 8 bases and V by 6 bases; bases with no gene match: 8. The germline V gene has CDR1 MNHEY and CDR2 SVGAGI. The CDR3 is made up of 13 amino acids.

V is TRBV5-1 and J is TRBJ2-1, with 9 bases identical to TRBD2. The CDR3 contains 13 residues. The trim removed 7 bases at V and 3 bases at J, leaving 2 bases unmatched. Germline CDR1 SGHRS, CDR2 YFSETQ. The DNA of the CDR3 is TGCGCCAGCGCAGCGGGGGGCTACAATGAGCAGTTCTTC. Its protein product is CASAAGGYNEQFF.

The V and J genes are TRBV5-1 and TRBJ2-2; 8 bases line up with TRBD1. The V and J ends lost 2 bases and 5 bases, in that order; junction bases with no gene match: 8. The CDR3 totals 16 residues. The germline V gene has CDR1 SGHRS and CDR2 YFSETQ. CDR3 amino acids: CASSFAGQGATGELFF. CDR3 in DNA: TGCGCCAGCAGCTTTGCAGGTCAGGGGGCAACCGGGGAGCTGTTTTTT.

V usage is TRBV6-5 and J usage is TRBJ1-3; D ambiguous. The CDR3 totals 15 residues. Germline V gene data show CDR1 as MNHEY and CDR2 as SVGAGI. With 6 bases removed from V and 0 bases from J, the gap between germline ends came to 12 bases. This CDR3 reads CASRPGSSSGNTIYF. CDR3 DNA sequence: TGTGCCAGCAGGCCGGGGTCTAGCTCTGGAAACACCATATATTTT.

This chain uses TRBV7-7 with TRBJ1-2; D possibly corresponds to TRBD1 (6 bases). Germline CDR1 and CDR2: SSHAT and FNYEAQ (reference sequence). The CDR3 runs 18 residues. CDR3: CASLAGRGHQKLYYGYTF. Here the CDR3 DNA reads TGTGCTAGCTTGGCCGGTCGGGGACACCAAAAACTCTACTATGGCTACACCTTC.

The CDR3 loop is CAIRPEERQPQHF. Here the CDR3 DNA reads TGTGCCATCCGCCCAGAAGAAAGGCAGCCCCAGCATTTT. The gene calls are TRBV10-3 and TRBJ1-5; D is unresolved. In germline, CDR1 is ENHRY, CDR2 SYGVKD. This CDR3 region has 13 residues. V shed 8 bases and J shed 7 bases, with 15 bases lying between them.

This clone has just a few counts. The chain carries TRBV19 and TRBJ1-2, with 7 bases fitting TRBD1. The ends lost 4 bases at V and 4 bases at J; junction bases unmatched: 12. In germline, CDR1 is LNHDA, CDR2 SQIVND (reference sequence). The CDR3 has 16 amino acids. The CDR3 loop is CASSTAKTGQTYGYTF. CDR3 coding DNA: TGTGCCAGTAGTACGGCCAAAACGGGACAGACCTATGGCTACACCTTC.

The J gene is TRBJ1-3, the V gene TRBV7-2, with D tentatively TRBD1 (5 bases). Germline V gene lookup returns CDR1 SGHTA and CDR2 FQGNSA. V was clipped by 5 bases and J by 1 base, with 9 bases between them. The CDR3 has 14 amino acids. Here the CDR3 DNA reads TGTGCCAGCAGCGAGGGGTTTTCTGGAAACACCATATATTTT. Translation: CASSEGFSGNTIYF.

CDR3 region: CASSPGQGVRGYTF. CDR3 nucleotides: TGTGCCAGCAGCCCGGGACAGGGTGTCCGTGGCTACACCTTC. This sequence joins TRBV5-6 and TRBJ1-2; 9 nucleotides line up with TRBD1. The germline V gene encodes CDR1 SGHDT and CDR2 YYEEEE. The CDR3 contains 14 residues. The V and J ends lost 4 bases and 7 bases, in that order; junction bases with no gene match: 8. The full variable domain, in which reference TRBV5-6 and TRBJ1-2 provide the parts outside the CDR3, is DAGVTQSPTHLIKTRGQQVTLRCSPKSGHDTVSWYQQALGQGPQFIFQYYEEEERQRGNFPDRFSGHQFPNYSSELNVNALLLGDSALYLCASSPGQGVRGYTFGSGTRLTVV.

In its sample, this clone is medium-sized. The V gene is TRBV6-1, the J gene TRBJ1-2; D is unresolved. This CDR3 comprises 15 residues. Trimming took off 6 bases at V and 4 bases at J, with 18 bases between the two ends. CDR1 and CDR2 from the germline V gene are MNHNS and SASEGT. This chain's CDR3 is CASRTDPTNLYGYTF. The CDR3 coding sequence is TGTGCCAGCAGAACAGACCCCACTAACCTCTATGGCTACACCTTC.

In this sample, this clone turned up a few times. The rearrangement joins TRBV29-1 to TRBJ1-1, with 7 bases aligning to TRBD1. The CDR3 runs to 13 residues. Per the germline V gene, CDR1 is SQVTM and CDR2 is ANQGSEA. The junction had 9 bases not matched to a gene; V was cut back by 7 bases and J by 4 bases. CDR3 amino acids: CSGTQGRSTEAFF. CDR3 nucleotide sequence: TGCAGCGGTACACAGGGGAGGTCCACTGAAGCTTTCTTT.

This chain links TRBV28 with TRBJ2-3; D not certain. CDR3 length equals 14 residues. Germline V gives CDR1 MDHEN, CDR2 SYDVKM. The germline V and J ends were trimmed by 6 bases and 3 bases, with 13 bases remaining between them. The CDR3 here is CASRGRKVTDTQYF. The CDR3 nucleotides are TGTGCCAGCAGGGGAAGAAAGGTGACAGATACGCAGTATTTT. Combining the CDR3 with reference TRBV28 and TRBJ2-3 gives the whole variable domain DVKVTQSSRYLVKRTGEKVFLECVQDMDHENMFWYRQDPGLGLRLIYFSYDVKMKEKGDIPEGYSVSREKKERFSLILESASTNQTSMYLCASRGRKVTDTQYFGPGTRLTVL.

The chain couples TRBV5-6 to TRBJ2-2, with TRBD2 matching 13 bases. Germline CDR1 is SGHDT and CDR2 is YYEEEE. V lost 2 bases to trimming and J lost 7 bases; unmatched junction nucleotides: 11. The CDR3 has 18 residues. CDR3 residues: CASSFRTSGGIRSGELFF. The CDR3 DNA sequence: TGTGCCAGCAGCTTCCGGACTAGCGGGGGCATAAGGAGCGGGGAGCTGTTTTTT.

This chain joins TRBV6-1 and TRBJ1-2; D perhaps matches TRBD1 (5 bases). Germline CDR1 and CDR2: MNHNS and SASEGT. The CDR3 is made up of 12 amino acids. Trimming stripped 7 bases from V and 4 bases from J, with 10 bases between. CDR3 in amino acids: CASMDTGYGYTF. CDR3 bases: TGTGCCAGCATGGACACCGGCTATGGCTACACCTTC.